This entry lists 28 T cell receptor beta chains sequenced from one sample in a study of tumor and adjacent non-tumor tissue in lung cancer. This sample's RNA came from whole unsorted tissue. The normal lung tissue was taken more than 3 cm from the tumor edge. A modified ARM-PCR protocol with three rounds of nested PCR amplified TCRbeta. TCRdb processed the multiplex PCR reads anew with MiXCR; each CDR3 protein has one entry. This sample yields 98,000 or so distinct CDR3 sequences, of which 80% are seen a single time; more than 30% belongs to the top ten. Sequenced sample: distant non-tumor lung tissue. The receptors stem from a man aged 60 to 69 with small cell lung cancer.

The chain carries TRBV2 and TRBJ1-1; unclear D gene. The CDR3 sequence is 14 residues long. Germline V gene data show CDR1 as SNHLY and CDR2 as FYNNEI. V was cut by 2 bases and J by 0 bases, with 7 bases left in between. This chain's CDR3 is CASSESPLNTEAFF. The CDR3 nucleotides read TGTGCCAGCAGTGAAAGCCCCCTGAACACTGAAGCTTTCTTT.

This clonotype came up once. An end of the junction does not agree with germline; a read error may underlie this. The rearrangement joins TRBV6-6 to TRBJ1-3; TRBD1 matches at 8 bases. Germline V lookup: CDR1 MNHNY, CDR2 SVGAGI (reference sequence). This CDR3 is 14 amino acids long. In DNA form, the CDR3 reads TGTGTCAGCAGTTTCTGCGACAGGGGATACACCATATATTTT. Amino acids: CVSSFCDRGYTIYF.

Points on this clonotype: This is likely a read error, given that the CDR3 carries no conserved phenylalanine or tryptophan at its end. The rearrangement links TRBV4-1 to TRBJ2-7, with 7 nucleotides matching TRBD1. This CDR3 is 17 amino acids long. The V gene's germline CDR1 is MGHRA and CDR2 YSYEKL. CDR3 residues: CASSQVKGTEDSYEQYL. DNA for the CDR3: TGCGCCAGTAGCCAAGTGAAAGGGACAGAGGACTCCTACGAGCAGTACTTA.

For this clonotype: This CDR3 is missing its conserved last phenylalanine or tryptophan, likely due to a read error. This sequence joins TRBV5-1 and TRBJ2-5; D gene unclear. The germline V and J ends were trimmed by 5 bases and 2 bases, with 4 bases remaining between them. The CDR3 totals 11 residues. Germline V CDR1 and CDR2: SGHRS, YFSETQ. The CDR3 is CASSIQETQYI. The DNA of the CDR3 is TGCGCCAGCAGTATACAAGAGACCCAGTACATC.

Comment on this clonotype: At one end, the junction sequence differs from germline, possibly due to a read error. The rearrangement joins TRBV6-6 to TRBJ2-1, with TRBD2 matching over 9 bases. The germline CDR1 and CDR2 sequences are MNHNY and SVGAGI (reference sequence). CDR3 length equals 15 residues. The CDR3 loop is CASNYSPGRREGQFF. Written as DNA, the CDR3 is TGTGCTAGCAATTACTCCCCCGGACGGCGGGAGGGGCAGTTCTTC.

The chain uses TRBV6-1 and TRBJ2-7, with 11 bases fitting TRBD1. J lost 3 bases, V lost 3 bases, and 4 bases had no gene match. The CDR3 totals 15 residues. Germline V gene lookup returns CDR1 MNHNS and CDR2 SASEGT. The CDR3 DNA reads TGTGCCAGCAGTGAGCGGGACAGGGGGATCTACGAGCAGTACTTC. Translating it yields CASSERDRGIYEQYF.

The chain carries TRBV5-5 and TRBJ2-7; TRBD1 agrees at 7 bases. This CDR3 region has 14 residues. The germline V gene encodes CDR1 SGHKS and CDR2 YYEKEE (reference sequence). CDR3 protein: CVSSPGQHLYEQYV. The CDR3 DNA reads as TGTGTCAGCAGTCCGGGACAGCATCTCTACGAGCAGTACGTC.

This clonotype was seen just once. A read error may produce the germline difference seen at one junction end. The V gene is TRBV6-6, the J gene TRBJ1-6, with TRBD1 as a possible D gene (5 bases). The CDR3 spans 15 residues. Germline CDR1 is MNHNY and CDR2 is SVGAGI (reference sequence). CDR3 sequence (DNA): TGTGTCAGCAGTTATTCCGGGGGGAGGAATTCACCCCTCCACTTT. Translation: CVSSYSGGRNSPLHF.

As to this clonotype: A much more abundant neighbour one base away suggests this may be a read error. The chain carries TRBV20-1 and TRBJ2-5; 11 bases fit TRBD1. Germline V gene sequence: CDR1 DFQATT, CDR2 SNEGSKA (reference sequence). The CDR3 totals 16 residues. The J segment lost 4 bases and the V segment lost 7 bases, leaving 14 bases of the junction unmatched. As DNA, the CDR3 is TGCAGTGTAACCGACCGGGACAGGGGGTTTGGAGAGACCCAGTACTTC. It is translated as CSVTDRDRGFGETQYF.

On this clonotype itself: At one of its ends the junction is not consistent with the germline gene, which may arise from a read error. CDR3 protein: CASSLEGRPGDEQFF. Here the CDR3 DNA reads TGTGCAAGCAGCTTAGAGGGGCGGCCAGGCGATGAGCAGTTCTTC. The V and J genes are TRBV11-3 and TRBJ2-1; the D call may be TRBD1 or TRBD2 (5 bases each). The CDR3 is made up of 15 amino acids. CDR1 is SGHNT, CDR2 YENEEA, per germline. Using reference TRBV11-3 and TRBJ2-1 for the parts outside the CDR3, the full variable domain is EAGVVQSPRYKIIEKKQPVAFWCNPISGHNTLYWYLQNLGQGPELLIRYENEEAVDDSQLPKDRFSAERLKGVDSTLKIQPAELGDSAVYLCASSLEGRPGDEQFFGPGTRLTVL.

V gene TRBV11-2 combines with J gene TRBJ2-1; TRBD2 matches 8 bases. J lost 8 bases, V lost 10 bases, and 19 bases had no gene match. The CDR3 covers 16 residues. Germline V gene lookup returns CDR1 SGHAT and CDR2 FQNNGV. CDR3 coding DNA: TGTGCCAATAGCCGGGAGGGTAGTACAGCCCTCCATGAGCAGTTCTTC. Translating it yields CANSREGSTALHEQFF.

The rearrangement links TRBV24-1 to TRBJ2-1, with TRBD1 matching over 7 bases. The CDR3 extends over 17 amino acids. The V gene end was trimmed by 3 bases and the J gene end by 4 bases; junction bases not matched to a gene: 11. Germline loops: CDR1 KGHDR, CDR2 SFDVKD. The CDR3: CATSDRYTGTDYNEQFF. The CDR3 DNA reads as TGTGCCACCAGTGATCGTTATACCGGGACAGATTACAATGAGCAGTTCTTC.

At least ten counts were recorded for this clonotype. The CDR3 loop is CATEQRNTVGYTF. CDR3 coding DNA: TGTGCCACGGAACAGAGGAACACGGTTGGCTACACCTTC. The rearrangement links TRBV5-4 to TRBJ1-2; D is undetermined. CDR1 and CDR2 (germline): SGHNT, YYREEE (reference sequence). The CDR3 consists of 13 residues. V was trimmed by 9 bases and J by 7 bases, leaving 19 bases between them.

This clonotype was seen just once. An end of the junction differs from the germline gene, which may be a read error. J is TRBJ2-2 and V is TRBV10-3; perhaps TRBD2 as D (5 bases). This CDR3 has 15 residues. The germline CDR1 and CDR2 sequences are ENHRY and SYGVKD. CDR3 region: CATSARSSTTGELFF. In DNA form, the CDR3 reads TGTGCCACCAGTGCGCGGAGCTCTACCACCGGGGAGTTGTTTTTC.

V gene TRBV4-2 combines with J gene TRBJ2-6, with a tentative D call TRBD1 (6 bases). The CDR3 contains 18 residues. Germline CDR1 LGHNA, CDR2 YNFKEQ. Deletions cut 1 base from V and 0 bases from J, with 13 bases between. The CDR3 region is CASSQGAGGHSGANVLTF. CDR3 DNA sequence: TGTGCCAGCAGCCAAGGTGCTGGGGGACACTCTGGGGCCAACGTCCTGACTTTC.

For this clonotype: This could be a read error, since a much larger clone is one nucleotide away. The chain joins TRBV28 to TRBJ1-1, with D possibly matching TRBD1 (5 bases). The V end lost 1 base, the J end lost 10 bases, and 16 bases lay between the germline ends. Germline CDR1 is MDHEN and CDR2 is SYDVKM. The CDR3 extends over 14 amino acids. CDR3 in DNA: TGTGCCAGCAGTTTATTAAAGGGGAGAGTTGGAGCTTTCTTT. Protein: CASSLLKGRVGAFF.

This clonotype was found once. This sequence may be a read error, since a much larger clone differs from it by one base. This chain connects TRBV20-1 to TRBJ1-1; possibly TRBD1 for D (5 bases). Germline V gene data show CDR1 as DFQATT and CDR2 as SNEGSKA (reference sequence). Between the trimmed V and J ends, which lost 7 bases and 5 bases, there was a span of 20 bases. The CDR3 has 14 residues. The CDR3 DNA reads TGCAGTGTTAGGGGAGGGAGTAGGCAAACTGAAGCTTTCTTT. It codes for CSVRGGSRQTEAFF.

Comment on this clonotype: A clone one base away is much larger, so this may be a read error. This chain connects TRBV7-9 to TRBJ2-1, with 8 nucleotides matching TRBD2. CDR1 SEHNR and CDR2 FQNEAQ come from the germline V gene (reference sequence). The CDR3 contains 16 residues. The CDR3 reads CAGSPVGAGVGNEQFF. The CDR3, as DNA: TGTGCCGGCAGCCCCGTGGGAGCGGGAGTGGGGAATGAGCAGTTCTTC.

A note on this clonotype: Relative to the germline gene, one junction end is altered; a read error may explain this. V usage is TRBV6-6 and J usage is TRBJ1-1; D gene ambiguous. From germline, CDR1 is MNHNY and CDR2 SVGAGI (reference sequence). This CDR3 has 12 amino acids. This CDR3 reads CASGMVNTEAFF. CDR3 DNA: TGCGCCAGCGGTATGGTGAACACTGAAGCTTTCTTT.

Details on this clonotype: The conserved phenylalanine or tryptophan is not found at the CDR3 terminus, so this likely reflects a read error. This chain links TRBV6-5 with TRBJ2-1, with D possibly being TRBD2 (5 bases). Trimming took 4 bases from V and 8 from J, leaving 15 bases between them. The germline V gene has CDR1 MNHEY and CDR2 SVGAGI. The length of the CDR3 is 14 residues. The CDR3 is CASSSDSYPYEQFL. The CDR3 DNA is TGTGCCAGCAGTTCGGACTCCTACCCTTATGAGCAGTTCCTC.

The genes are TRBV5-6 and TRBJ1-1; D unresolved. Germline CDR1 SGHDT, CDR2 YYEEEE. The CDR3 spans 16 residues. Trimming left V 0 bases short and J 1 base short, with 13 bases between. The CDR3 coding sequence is TGTGCCAGCAGCTTGGCCTCCATGAGAGCGAACACTGAAGCTTTCTTT. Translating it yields CASSLASMRANTEAFF.

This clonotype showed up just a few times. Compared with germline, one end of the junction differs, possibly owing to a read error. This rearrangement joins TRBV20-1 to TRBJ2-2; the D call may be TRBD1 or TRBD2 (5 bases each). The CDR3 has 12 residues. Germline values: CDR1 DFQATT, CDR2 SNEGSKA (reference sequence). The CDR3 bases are TGCAGTGGGAGTCCGGCCACCGGGGACCTGTTTTTT. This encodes CSGSPATGDLFF.

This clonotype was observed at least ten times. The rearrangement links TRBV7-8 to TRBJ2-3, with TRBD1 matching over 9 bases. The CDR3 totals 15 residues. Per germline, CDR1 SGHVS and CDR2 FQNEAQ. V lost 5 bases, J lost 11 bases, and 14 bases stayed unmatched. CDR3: CASSPRHGQGSMQYF. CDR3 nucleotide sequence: TGTGCCAGCAGCCCCAGACACGGACAGGGGAGTATGCAGTATTTT.

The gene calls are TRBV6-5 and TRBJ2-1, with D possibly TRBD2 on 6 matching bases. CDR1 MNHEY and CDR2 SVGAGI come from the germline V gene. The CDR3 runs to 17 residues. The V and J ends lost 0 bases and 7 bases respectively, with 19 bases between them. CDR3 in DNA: TGTGCCAGCAGTTACTCGAGTACTAGCTGGCCCCTAAATGAGCAGTTCTTC. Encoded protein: CASSYSSTSWPLNEQFF.

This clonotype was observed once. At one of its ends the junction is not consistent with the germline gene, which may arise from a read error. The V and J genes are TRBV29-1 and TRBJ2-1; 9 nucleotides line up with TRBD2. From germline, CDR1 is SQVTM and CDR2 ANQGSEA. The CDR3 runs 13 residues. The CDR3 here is CSAGRSGSGEPFF. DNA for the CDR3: TGCAGCGCTGGGCGTAGCGGGAGTGGTGAGCCGTTCTTC.

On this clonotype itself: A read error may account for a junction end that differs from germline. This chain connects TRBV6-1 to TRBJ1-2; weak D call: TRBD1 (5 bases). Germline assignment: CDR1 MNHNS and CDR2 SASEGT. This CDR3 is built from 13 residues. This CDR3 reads CASSELWGIGYTF. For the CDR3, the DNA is TGTGCCAGCAGTGAACTTTGGGGGATTGGCTACACCTTT.

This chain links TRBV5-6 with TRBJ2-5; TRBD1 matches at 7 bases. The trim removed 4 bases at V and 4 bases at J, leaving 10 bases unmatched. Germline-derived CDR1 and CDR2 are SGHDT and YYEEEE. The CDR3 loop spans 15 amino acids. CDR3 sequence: CASSLTRGGAETQYF. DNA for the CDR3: TGTGCCAGCAGCCTAACGAGAGGGGGCGCAGAGACCCAGTACTTC.

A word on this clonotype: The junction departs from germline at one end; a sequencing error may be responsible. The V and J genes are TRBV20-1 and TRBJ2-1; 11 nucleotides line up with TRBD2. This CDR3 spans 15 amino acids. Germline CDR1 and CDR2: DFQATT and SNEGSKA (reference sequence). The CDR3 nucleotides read TGCAGTGCTAGAGGTGTACTAGCGGGAGCTTATGAGCAATTCTTC. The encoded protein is CSARGVLAGAYEQFF.